The rows below give T cell receptor beta chains drawn from one sample of a study of shared clonotypes between healthy human individuals. Assay: immunoSEQ multiplex PCR; the TCRdb copy retains only in-frame clones and omits some. The sample includes about 460,000 clones, roughly four fifths of them seen just once. The specimen sequenced was PBMCs. The origin of the receptors is a woman in her thirties or forties in good health. Some clones in this sample may be carry-over from other donors' samples. The CDR3 runs from the conserved cysteine through the conserved F or W. Fields, in order: clone size, V gene, D gene, J gene, CDR3 protein, CDR3 DNA. The D gene is left open where the match is weak. For some rows the clone size is stated as once, few or many, or as a class when expanded; others skip it.

-	TRBV6-6	-	TRBJ2-1	CASSYPGTEYNEQFF	TGTGCCAGCAGTTACCCCGGGACCGAATACAATGAGCAGTTCTTC
-	TRBV7-6	TRBD1	TRBJ2-6	CASSGGQGGSGANVLTF	TGTGCCAGCAGTGGGGGACAGGGGGGCTCTGGGGCCAACGTCCTGACTTTC
-	TRBV18	-	TRBJ2-1	CASSPGHEQFF	TGTGCCAGCTCACCGGGTCATGAGCAGTTCTTC
-	TRBV27	-	TRBJ2-7	CASSLSRQHYEQYF	TGTGCCAGCAGTTTATCAAGGCAGCACTACGAGCAGTACTTC
-	TRBV10-3	TRBD1	TRBJ1-1	CAITADRSTEAFF	TGTGCCATCACCGCGGACAGGAGCACTGAAGCTTTCTTT
-	TRBV27	-	TRBJ2-1	CASSPRDFTYNEQFF	TGTGCCAGCAGTCCCCGGGACTTCACGTACAATGAGCAGTTCTTC
-	TRBV6-5	-	TRBJ2-5	CASSYNGLQETQYF	TGTGCCAGCAGTTACAATGGGTTACAAGAGACCCAGTACTTC
few	TRBV4-1	-	TRBJ2-1	CASRPAWNYNEQFF	TGCGCCAGCAGACCGGCCTGGAACTACAATGAGCAGTTCTTC
-	TRBV10-2	-	TRBJ1-2	CASRGTGDGYGYTF	TGCGCCAGCAGAGGGACGGGGGACGGCTATGGCTACACCTTC
-	TRBV28	TRBD1	TRBJ1-1	CASSPGQGASTEAFF	TGTGCCAGCAGCCCGGGACAGGGGGCTTCGACTGAAGCTTTCTTT
few	TRBV7-6	TRBD2	TRBJ2-1	CASSLRAGTSGHNEQFF	TGTGCCAGCAGCTTGAGGGCCGGGACTAGCGGCCACAATGAGCAGTTCTTC
-	TRBV21-1	-	TRBJ1-2	CASIALTGVYGYTF	TGTGCCAGCATCGCGCTGACAGGGGTCTATGGCTACACCTTC
-	TRBV7-2	TRBD1	TRBJ1-1	CASSLAPDRRTGEAFF	TGTGCCAGCAGCTTAGCCCCGGATAGAAGGACAGGCGAAGCTTTCTTT
-	TRBV16	-	TRBJ2-4	CASKTADKNIQYF	TGTGCCAGCAAGACTGCGGATAAAAACATTCAGTACTTC
-	TRBV6-6	-	TRBJ2-5	CASSPGPSRKDF	TGTGCCAGCAGTCCCGGGCCTTCCAGAAAGGACTTC
few	TRBV2	-	TRBJ1-4	CASSDGGANEKLFF	TGTGCCAGCAGTGACGGGGGAGCTAATGAAAAACTGTTTTTT
few	TRBV29-1	-	TRBJ1-1	CSVESTVNTEAFF	TGCAGCGTTGAAAGCACAGTCAACACTGAAGCTTTCTTT
-	TRBV5-1	-	TRBJ2-5	CASSLESGGYETQYF	TGCGCCAGCAGCTTGGAGTCCGGGGGTTACGAGACCCAGTACTTC
-	TRBV10-3	TRBD1	TRBJ1-5	CAISAGGKYQPQHF	TGTGCCATCAGTGCAGGGGGAAAGTATCAGCCCCAGCATTTT
-	TRBV18	TRBD1	TRBJ1-1	CASSPASTGGSPEAFF	TGTGCCAGCTCACCGGCCTCAACAGGGGGCTCGCCTGAAGCTTTCTTT
-	TRBV25-1	-	TRBJ2-1	CASSLPGADVEQFF	TGTGCCAGCAGTTTACCGGGAGCTGACGTTGAGCAGTTCTTC
many	TRBV29-1	-	TRBJ1-1	CSVGREGTEAFF	TGCAGCGTTGGCAGGGAGGGCACTGAAGCTTTCTTT
-	TRBV9	TRBD1	TRBJ1-1	CASSARQGGEAFF	TGTGCCAGCAGCGCTCGACAGGGGGGTGAAGCTTTCTTT
-	TRBV2	TRBD2	TRBJ2-2	CASSVGREGTGELFF	TGTGCCAGCAGTGTGGGGCGGGAGGGCACCGGGGAGCTGTTTTTT
-	TRBV7-8	TRBD2	TRBJ2-3	CASSFSGGTDTQYF	TGTGCCAGCAGCTTTAGCGGGGGCACAGATACGCAGTATTTT
-	TRBV10-3	TRBD2	TRBJ2-1	CAISESVVAGGNEQFF	TGTGCCATCAGTGAGTCGGTTGTAGCGGGGGGCAATGAGCAGTTCTTC